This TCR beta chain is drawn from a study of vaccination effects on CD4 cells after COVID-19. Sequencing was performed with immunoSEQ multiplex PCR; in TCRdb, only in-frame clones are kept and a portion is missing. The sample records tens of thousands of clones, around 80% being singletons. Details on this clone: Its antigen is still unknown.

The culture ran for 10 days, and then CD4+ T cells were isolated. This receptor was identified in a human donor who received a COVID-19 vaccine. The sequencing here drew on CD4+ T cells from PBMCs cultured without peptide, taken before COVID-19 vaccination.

The DNA for the CDR3 is TGCGCCAGCAGTGAGGGCCCCTCCCGCTACGAGCAGTACGTC. Translation gives CASSEGPSRYEQYV. V usage is TRBV10-2 and J usage is TRBJ2-7, with no clear D. V lost 2 bases, J lost 3 bases, and 11 bases lay in between. There are 14 residues in the CDR3. Germline CDR1 and CDR2: WSHSY and SAAADI.